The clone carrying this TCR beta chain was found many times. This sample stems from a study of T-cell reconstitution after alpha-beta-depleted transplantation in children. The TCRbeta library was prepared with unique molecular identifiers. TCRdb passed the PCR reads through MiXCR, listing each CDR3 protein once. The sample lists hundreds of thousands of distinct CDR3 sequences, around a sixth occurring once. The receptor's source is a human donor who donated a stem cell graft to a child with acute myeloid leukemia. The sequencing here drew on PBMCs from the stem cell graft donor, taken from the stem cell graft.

The CDR3 sequence: CASSLQGNYEQYF. DNA of the CDR3: TGTGCCAGCAGCCTACAGGGGAACTACGAGCAGTACTTC. The chain has TRBV7-9 and TRBJ2-7, with 7 bases lining up with TRBD1. J was trimmed by 3 bases and V by 5 bases; bases with no gene match: 4. Germline CDR1 is SEHNR and CDR2 is FQNEAQ (reference sequence). This CDR3 spans 13 amino acids.